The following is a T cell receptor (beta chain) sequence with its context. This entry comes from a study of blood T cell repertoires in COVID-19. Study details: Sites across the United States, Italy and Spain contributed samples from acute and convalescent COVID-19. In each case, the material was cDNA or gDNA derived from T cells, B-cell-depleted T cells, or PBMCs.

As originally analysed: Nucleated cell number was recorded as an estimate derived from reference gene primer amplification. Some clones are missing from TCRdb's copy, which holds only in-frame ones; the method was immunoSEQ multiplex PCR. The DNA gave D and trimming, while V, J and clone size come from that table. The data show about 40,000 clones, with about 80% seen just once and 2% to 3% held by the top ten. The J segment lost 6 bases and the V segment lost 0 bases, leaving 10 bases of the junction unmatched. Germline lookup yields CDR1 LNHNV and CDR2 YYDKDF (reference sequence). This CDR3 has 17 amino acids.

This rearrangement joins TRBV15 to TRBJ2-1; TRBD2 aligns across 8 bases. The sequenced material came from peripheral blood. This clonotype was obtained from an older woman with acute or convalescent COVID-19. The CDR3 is CATSRDFPGTSLNEQFF. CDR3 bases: TGTGCCACCAGCAGAGATTTTCCTGGGACTAGTCTCAATGAGCAGTTCTTC.